Sequencing of this T cell receptor (beta chain) was carried out in a study of blood T cell repertoires in COVID-19. On the study more broadly: COVID-19 samples collected from the United States, Italy and Spain covered acute and convalescent phases. Sources were T cells, B-cell-depleted T cells, or PBMCs; the material itself was cDNA or gDNA.

Germline lookup yields CDR1 MNHNS and CDR2 SASEGT. The CDR3 is 15 residues long. V shed 3 bases and J shed 5 bases, with 16 bases lying between them. In the original workflow: By means of reference gene primer amplification, nucleated cell counts were estimated. Using immunoSEQ multiplex PCR, the repertoire was profiled, and TCRdb retains in-frame clones only, with some absent. The D gene and trimming were derived from the DNA, and the V and J assignments and clone size from that table. Among tens of thousands of clones, 85% were seen once, and the ten largest hold 5% to 6.5%. This clonotype originated in a man between 65 and 85 years old with acute or convalescent COVID-19. The chain couples TRBV6-1 to TRBJ2-5; the D gene is possibly TRBD2 (5 bases). Sequenced material: peripheral blood. CDR3 residues: CASSEAGARRETQYF. CDR3 bases: TGTGCCAGCAGTGAGGCAGGTGCCCGGAGGGAGACCCAGTACTTC.